The source of this T cell receptor (beta chain) is a study of early stage breast cancer tumors. Study-wide context: ER+/PR+/HER2- status applied to about 80% of the 16 invasive breast tumors. Findings of the study overall: Commonly generated sequences made up most enriched TCRB sequences shared between patients. Tumor and normal breast were distinguished via blood comparison in most of the 16 patients. Compared with adjacent normal breast tissue, tumors showed 2 to 3-fold greater T cell density and higher clonality.

CDR3 length: 12 amino acids. Per germline, CDR1 SGHRS and CDR2 YFSETQ. V dropped 0 bases and J dropped 7 bases, with 7 bases sitting between them. Repertoires were generated with immunoSEQ multiplex PCR, while TCRdb's copy carries only in-frame clones and drops some. The data contain around 60,000 clones, more than 60% of them singletons. Of note for this clone: Its antigen is not identified.

This clonotype was sampled from a person under 45 with breast cancer. The genes are TRBV5-1 and TRBJ1-1; D remains ambiguous. The specimen sequenced was blood. DNA of the CDR3: TGCGCCAGCAGCTTGGGAGAGGGTGAAGCTTTCTTT. Protein: CASSLGEGEAFF.